Listed below are T cell receptor beta chains from one sample, sequenced in a study of CD8 T cells in Susac syndrome. TCRdb reanalysed the immunoSEQ multiplex PCR reads using MiXCR and keeps one entry per CDR3 protein. The data hold 160,000 or so distinct CDR3 sequences, with 85% to 95% observed a single time. What was sequenced was CD4+ T cells from PBMCs. These TCRs come from a human donor with Susac syndrome. CDR3s include the opening cysteine and the closing phenylalanine or tryptophan. The D gene is left open where the match is weak. Expanded clones get a size class; other rows say once, few or many, or leave the size out.

D gene: .; clone size: once; J gene: TRBJ2-7; V gene: TRBV5-1; CDR3 DNA: TGCGCCAGCAGCACCAACTTCTACGAGCAGTACTTC; CDR3 protein: CASSTNFYEQYF
D gene: .; clone size: .; J gene: TRBJ2-2; V gene: TRBV18; CDR3 DNA: TGTGCCAGCTCACCAAGGGACACGGAGCTGTTTTTT; CDR3 protein: CASSPRDTELFF
D gene: TRBD1; clone size: .; J gene: TRBJ1-1; V gene: TRBV2; CDR3 DNA: TGTGCCAGCAGTGAAGAAGGACAGGGGTTGGGAGCTTTCTTT; CDR3 protein: CASSEEGQGLGAFF
D gene: .; clone size: .; J gene: TRBJ1-6; V gene: TRBV3-1; CDR3 DNA: TGTGCCAGCAGCCAAGAGAGGGGTAATTCACCCCTCCACTTT; CDR3 protein: CASSQERGNSPLHF
D gene: .; clone size: .; J gene: TRBJ2-2; V gene: TRBV11-2; CDR3 DNA: TGTGCCAGCAGAACAACGCCAATCGCGAACACCGGGGAGCTGTTTTTT; CDR3 protein: CASRTTPIANTGELFF
D gene: .; clone size: .; J gene: TRBJ2-7; V gene: TRBV20-1; CDR3 DNA: TGCAGTGCTAGAGAATCCGGCAGGTCCTACGAGCAGTACTTC; CDR3 protein: CSARESGRSYEQYF
D gene: TRBD1; clone size: .; J gene: TRBJ2-5; V gene: TRBV5-1; CDR3 DNA: TGCGCCAGCAGCACCGGGACAGGGGGGGAGACCCAGTACTTC; CDR3 protein: CASSTGTGGETQYF
D gene: TRBD1; clone size: few; J gene: TRBJ1-2; V gene: TRBV4-1; CDR3 DNA: TGCGCCAGCAGCCAAGATGGACAGGTGTTAACCTATGGCTACACCTTC; CDR3 protein: CASSQDGQVLTYGYTF
D gene: .; clone size: .; J gene: TRBJ2-7; V gene: TRBV18; CDR3 DNA: TGTGCCAGCTCACCGAGCAGGGATGGGTACGAGCAGTACTTC; CDR3 protein: CASSPSRDGYEQYF
D gene: .; clone size: few; J gene: TRBJ2-1; V gene: TRBV7-6; CDR3 DNA: TGTGCCAGCAGCCTCGGGGAGAACAATGAGCAGTTCTTC; CDR3 protein: CASSLGENNEQFF
D gene: .; clone size: once; J gene: TRBJ2-2; V gene: TRBV20-1; CDR3 DNA: TGCAGTGCTAGAGAGCAATTGATAGGCGGGGAGCTGTTTTTT; CDR3 protein: CSAREQLIGGELFF
D gene: .; clone size: .; J gene: TRBJ1-2; V gene: TRBV4-3; CDR3 DNA: TGCGCCAGCAGCCAGGGGGATGTACAGCTCTATGGCTACACCTTC; CDR3 protein: CASSQGDVQLYGYTF
D gene: .; clone size: .; J gene: TRBJ1-4; V gene: TRBV6-6; CDR3 DNA: TGTGCCAGCAGTACAGGAGTTGAAAAACTGTTTTTT; CDR3 protein: CASSTGVEKLFF
D gene: .; clone size: .; J gene: TRBJ2-5; V gene: TRBV12-3/TRBV12-4; CDR3 DNA: TGTGCCAGCAGTTTTAAGGGATCCACCCAGTACTTC; CDR3 protein: CASSFKGSTQYF
D gene: .; clone size: .; J gene: TRBJ2-6; V gene: TRBV5-1; CDR3 DNA: TGCGCCAGCAGCTTGGGTCACGGGCAGGTCACCTCTGGGGCCAACGTCCTGACTTTC; CDR3 protein: CASSLGHGQVTSGANVLTF
D gene: .; clone size: .; J gene: TRBJ2-3; V gene: TRBV24-1; CDR3 DNA: TGTGCCACCGCAAGGGTAGGCACAGATACGCAGTATTTT; CDR3 protein: CATARVGTDTQYF
D gene: TRBD1; clone size: .; J gene: TRBJ1-6; V gene: TRBV7-9; CDR3 DNA: TGTGCCAGCAGCAGCGGGACAGGGGTATCACCCCTCCACTTT; CDR3 protein: CASSSGTGVSPLHF
D gene: .; clone size: .; J gene: TRBJ2-3; V gene: TRBV24-1; CDR3 DNA: TGTGCCACCAGTGGGACCGGGGACCACACAGATACGCAGTATTTT; CDR3 protein: CATSGTGDHTDTQYF
D gene: TRBD2; clone size: .; J gene: TRBJ2-3; V gene: TRBV20-1; CDR3 DNA: TGCAGTGTCTCACTAGCGGGGATCACAGATACGCAGTATTTT; CDR3 protein: CSVSLAGITDTQYF
D gene: .; clone size: .; J gene: TRBJ1-2; V gene: TRBV5-4; CDR3 DNA: TGTGCCAGCAGCTTGGAGGCGGGAAGGAATATCTACACCTTC; CDR3 protein: CASSLEAGRNIYTF
D gene: .; clone size: .; J gene: TRBJ2-1; V gene: TRBV4-2; CDR3 DNA: TGTGCCAGCAGCCCGCCCTCTAGCTATGAGCAGTTCTTC; CDR3 protein: CASSPPSSYEQFF
D gene: .; clone size: .; J gene: TRBJ1-1; V gene: TRBV29-1; CDR3 DNA: TGCAGCGTTGTTCCGGGACACCGGGACACTGAAGCTTTCTTT; CDR3 protein: CSVVPGHRDTEAFF
D gene: TRBD1; clone size: .; J gene: TRBJ2-7; V gene: TRBV7-9; CDR3 DNA: TGTGCCAGCAGCTTAGCCCTCGGGACAGGGGGCCACGAGCAGTACTTC; CDR3 protein: CASSLALGTGGHEQYF
D gene: TRBD1; clone size: .; J gene: TRBJ1-1; V gene: TRBV12-3/TRBV12-4; CDR3 DNA: TGTGCCAGCAGGGCCACAGGGGTGATCGGAGCTTTCTTT; CDR3 protein: CASRATGVIGAFF
D gene: TRBD1; clone size: .; J gene: TRBJ1-2; V gene: TRBV9; CDR3 DNA: TGTGCCAGCAGTTCTGGACAGGGGCGTAACTATGGCTACACCTTC; CDR3 protein: CASSSGQGRNYGYTF
D gene: TRBD1; clone size: .; J gene: TRBJ2-7; V gene: TRBV20-1; CDR3 DNA: TGCAGTGCTAGCGACAGGGGGGACGAGCAGTACTTC; CDR3 protein: CSASDRGDEQYF
D gene: .; clone size: once; J gene: TRBJ2-3; V gene: TRBV5-1; CDR3 DNA: TGCGCCAGCAGCTTGGAGGGTAGCAGCGCAGATACGCAGTATTTT; CDR3 protein: CASSLEGSSADTQYF
D gene: .; clone size: .; J gene: TRBJ2-5; V gene: TRBV2; CDR3 DNA: TGTGCCAGCAGTGTAGAAGCGCGTGAGACCCAGTACTTC; CDR3 protein: CASSVEARETQYF
D gene: .; clone size: .; J gene: TRBJ2-6; V gene: TRBV7-2; CDR3 DNA: TGTGCCAGCAGCTCCGTAAGTGGGGCCAACGTCCTGACTTTC; CDR3 protein: CASSSVSGANVLTF
D gene: .; clone size: .; J gene: TRBJ2-7; V gene: TRBV11-2; CDR3 DNA: TGTGCCAGCAGCTTAGTGGACAGTACCTACGAGCAGTACTTC; CDR3 protein: CASSLVDSTYEQYF
D gene: .; clone size: .; J gene: TRBJ2-3; V gene: TRBV5-1; CDR3 DNA: TGCGCCAGCAGCTTGGCGGGGGCAGAAGATACGCAGTATTTT; CDR3 protein: CASSLAGAEDTQYF
D gene: TRBD1; clone size: .; J gene: TRBJ2-2; V gene: TRBV29-1; CDR3 DNA: TGCAGCGCCCGCACAGGGGGCGCCATCGGGGAGCTGTTTTTT; CDR3 protein: CSARTGGAIGELFF
D gene: .; clone size: .; J gene: TRBJ2-5; V gene: TRBV7-2; CDR3 DNA: TGTGCCAGCAGTCCGGGGTCAGGGGAGACCCAGTACTTC; CDR3 protein: CASSPGSGETQYF
D gene: TRBD1; clone size: .; J gene: TRBJ1-6; V gene: TRBV6-5; CDR3 DNA: TGTGCCAGCAGGGGACAGGGGGGCTCACCCCTCCACTTT; CDR3 protein: CASRGQGGSPLHF
D gene: .; clone size: .; J gene: TRBJ2-7; V gene: TRBV12-3/TRBV12-4; CDR3 DNA: TGTGCCAGCAGTTTCGGTACTAATCGCTACGAGCAGTACTTC; CDR3 protein: CASSFGTNRYEQYF
D gene: TRBD2; clone size: .; J gene: TRBJ2-1; V gene: TRBV18; CDR3 DNA: TGTGCCAGCTCACCGAGACTAGCGGGGGGCAGGGATGAGCAGTTCTTC; CDR3 protein: CASSPRLAGGRDEQFF
D gene: .; clone size: .; J gene: TRBJ2-5; V gene: TRBV5-4; CDR3 DNA: TGTGCCAGCAGCTGGCCCAAAGAGACCCAGTACTTC; CDR3 protein: CASSWPKETQYF
D gene: .; clone size: .; J gene: TRBJ2-7; V gene: TRBV3-1; CDR3 DNA: TGTGCCAGCAGCCAACCAGACCAACACCCCTACGAGCAGTACTTC; CDR3 protein: CASSQPDQHPYEQYF
D gene: .; clone size: .; J gene: TRBJ1-1; V gene: TRBV5-1; CDR3 DNA: TGCGCCCGCAGCTCCCAGTCGATAGGAAACACTGAAGCTTTCTTT; CDR3 protein: CARSSQSIGNTEAFF
D gene: TRBD2; clone size: .; J gene: TRBJ2-7; V gene: TRBV6-4; CDR3 DNA: TGTGCCAGCAAGGTCCAGGGACTAGCGGACTCCTACGAGCAGTACTTC; CDR3 protein: CASKVQGLADSYEQYF
D gene: .; clone size: .; J gene: TRBJ2-7; V gene: TRBV19; CDR3 DNA: TGTGCCAGTAACCCTACTAGCCTCTCCTACGAGCAGTACTTC; CDR3 protein: CASNPTSLSYEQYF
D gene: .; clone size: .; J gene: TRBJ2-1; V gene: TRBV6-6; CDR3 DNA: TGTGCCAGCAGTTACGCCGTGGGACTCCAAGACCCCGAGCAGTTCTTC; CDR3 protein: CASSYAVGLQDPEQFF
D gene: .; clone size: .; J gene: TRBJ1-2; V gene: TRBV20-1; CDR3 DNA: TGCAGTGCTAGAGACGATAACTATGGCTACACCTTC; CDR3 protein: CSARDDNYGYTF
D gene: .; clone size: .; J gene: TRBJ2-1; V gene: TRBV11-2; CDR3 DNA: TGTGCCAGCAGCCTAGACACTGAGCAGTTCTTC; CDR3 protein: CASSLDTEQFF
D gene: TRBD2; clone size: .; J gene: TRBJ2-1; V gene: TRBV12-3/TRBV12-4; CDR3 DNA: TGTGCCAGCAGCCAACAGAGCGGGGCCTACAATGAGCAGTTCTTC; CDR3 protein: CASSQQSGAYNEQFF
D gene: .; clone size: .; J gene: TRBJ1-3; V gene: TRBV9; CDR3 DNA: TGTGCCAGCAGCGTAGTGCCAGGGGAGGGCACCATATATTTT; CDR3 protein: CASSVVPGEGTIYF
D gene: .; clone size: .; J gene: TRBJ2-7; V gene: TRBV4-3; CDR3 DNA: TGCGCCAGCAGCCAAGAGTTCTCTTCCGAGCAGTACTTC; CDR3 protein: CASSQEFSSEQYF